Following are 5 T cell receptor beta chains from one sample sequenced in a study of lymphopenia after photon versus proton radiotherapy. Libraries were prepared by immunoSEQ multiplex PCR; TCRdb keeps only in-frame clonotypes and omits some of them. The sample holds 68,000 or so clones; approximately 91% are singletons and the top ten take approximately 2.9%. The starting material was peripheral blood, obtained from a patient treated with photon-based radiotherapy. The receptor source for this set is a woman between 70 and 85 years old with pancreatic cancer.

The chain has TRBV6-1 and TRBJ2-7, with TRBD2 identical over 11 bases. CDR1 and CDR2 (germline): MNHNS, SASEGT. The CDR3 extends over 18 amino acids. The J segment lost 2 bases and the V segment lost 4 bases, leaving 13 bases of the junction unmatched. The CDR3 region is CASSAGTSGHQKPYEQYF. CDR3 DNA sequence: TGTGCCAGCAGTGCCGGGACTAGCGGCCACCAGAAGCCCTACGAGCAGTACTTC.

This sequence joins TRBV9 and TRBJ2-5, with D possibly matching TRBD1 (5 bases). The CDR3 is 15 residues long. V lost 0 bases and J 2 bases, leaving 11 bases between the germline ends. Per germline, CDR1 SGDLS and CDR2 YYNGEE. The CDR3 nucleotides read TGTGCCAGCAGCGTAGGCAAGGGGTGGCAAGAGACCCAGTACTTC. Amino acids: CASSVGKGWQETQYF.

The V gene is TRBV7-9, the J gene TRBJ1-5, with D possibly TRBD1 on 5 matching bases. Looked up from germline, CDR1 is SEHNR and CDR2 is FQNEAQ (reference sequence). Trimming shortened V by 5 bases and J by 1 base, and 6 bases separated the two germline ends. The CDR3 is 13 amino acids. DNA of the CDR3: TGTGCCAGCAGCCGGGGGAGCAATCAGCCCCAGCATTTT. It yields the protein CASSRGSNQPQHF.

The CDR3: CASSLRTGLDTEAFF. CDR3 nucleotide sequence: TGTGCCAGTAGTCTACGGACAGGGTTAGACACTGAAGCTTTCTTT. The rearrangement links TRBV19 to TRBJ1-1; TRBD1 matches at 8 bases. J gave up 3 bases and V 5 bases, and 8 bases lay outside the gene matches. CDR1 is LNHDA, CDR2 SQIVND, per germline (reference sequence). The CDR3 has 15 residues.

The chain has TRBV23-1 and TRBJ1-5, with 9 bases identical to TRBD1. TRBV23-1 is classed as an ORF, of uncertain function. V gave up 4 bases and J gave up 4 bases; unmatched junction bases: 8. The CDR3 has 16 amino acids. The CDR3 region is CASSRPGTGYNQPQHF. The CDR3 DNA reads as TGCGCCAGCAGTCGACCCGGGACAGGGTATAATCAGCCCCAGCATTTT.